This record concerns one T cell receptor beta chain sequence. Its matching antigen is unknown. This sample is drawn from a study of beta chain features in type 1 diabetes. Germline CDR1 SGHTA, CDR2 FQGNSA. The CDR3 has 15 amino acids. With V trimmed by 4 bases and J by 6 bases, 7 bases remained unmatched. The isolated RNA, all of it, was reverse transcribed, so expressed TCRB transcripts were what got sequenced. Generated by immunoSEQ multiplex PCR, the TCRdb table keeps only in-frame clones and is missing some. This table has more than 250,000 clones, about 20% appearing once. Findings of the study overall: Across all four CD4+ subsets, people with type 1 diabetes showed modestly shorter TCRB CDR3s. Researchers cautioned that cDNA sequencing could over-represent cells with high TCR expression. Naive, central memory and regulatory TCRB repertoires appeared more similar among patients than healthy donors. Diminished insertions and augmented deletions at VDJ junctions characterized type 1 diabetes patients.

The chain recombines TRBV7-2 with TRBJ1-5; TRBD1 matches at 9 bases. Source material: naive CD4+ T cells from blood. This clonotype was obtained from a middle-aged woman with type 1 diabetes. CDR3 sequence (DNA): TGTGCCAGCAGCTCCCCGAGGGACAGGGCTCAGCCCCAGCATTTT. It specifies CASSSPRDRAQPQHF. The variable domain in full, completed from reference TRBV7-2 and TRBJ1-5, reads GAGVSQSPSNKVTEKGKDVELRCDPISGHTALYWYRQSLGQGLEFLIYFQGNSAPDKSGLPSDRFSAERTGGSVSTLTIQRTQQEDSAVYLCASSSPRDRAQPQHFGDGTRLSIL.